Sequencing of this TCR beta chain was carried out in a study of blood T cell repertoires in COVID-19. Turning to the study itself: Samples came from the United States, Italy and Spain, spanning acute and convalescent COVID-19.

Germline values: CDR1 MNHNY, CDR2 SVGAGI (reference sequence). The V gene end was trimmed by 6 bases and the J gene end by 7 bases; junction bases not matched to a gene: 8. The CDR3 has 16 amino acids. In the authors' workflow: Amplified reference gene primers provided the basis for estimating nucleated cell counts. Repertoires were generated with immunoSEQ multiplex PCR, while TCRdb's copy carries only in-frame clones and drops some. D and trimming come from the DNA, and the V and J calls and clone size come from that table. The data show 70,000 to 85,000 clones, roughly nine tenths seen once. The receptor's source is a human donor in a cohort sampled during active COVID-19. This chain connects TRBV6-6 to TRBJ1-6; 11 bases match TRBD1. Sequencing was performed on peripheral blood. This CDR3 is CASRARDRGFNSPLHF. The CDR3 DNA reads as TGTGCCAGCAGGGCCCGGGACAGGGGGTTCAATTCACCCCTCCACTTT.